Shown below are 10 T cell receptor beta chains from a single sample sequenced in a study of cytomegalovirus exposure and HLA in healthy donors. The primer mix had 60 Vbeta and 13 Jbeta primers. Libraries were prepared by immunoSEQ multiplex PCR; TCRdb keeps only in-frame clonotypes and omits some of them. The top ten hold approximately 13% of the sample, which has roughly 120,000 clones, more than 60% seen once. Source material: PBMCs. The receptors come from a woman in her sixties or seventies in good health and CMV-seropositive.

This clone turned up a few times. The chain uses TRBV6-6 and TRBJ1-1; D ambiguous. Trimming took off 7 bases at V and 7 bases at J, with 16 bases between the two ends. CDR3 size: 13 residues. Germline V CDR1 and CDR2: MNHNY, SVGAGI (reference sequence). The CDR3 coding sequence is TGTGCCAGCAACCTCAAACGGTACGGTGAAGCTTTCTTT. This gives the protein CASNLKRYGEAFF.

This clone was detected a few times. The chain carries TRBV7-6 and TRBJ2-7; 7 bases align to TRBD1. The ends lost 2 bases at V and 2 bases at J; junction bases unmatched: 6. The CDR3 runs to 15 residues. CDR1 is SGHVS, CDR2 FNYEAQ, per germline. In DNA, the CDR3 is TGTGCCAGCAGCTTATTAAGGGGGCCCCCCTACGAGCAGTACTTC. This translates into CASSLLRGPPYEQYF. The full variable domain, in which reference TRBV7-6 and TRBJ2-7 provide the parts outside the CDR3, is GAGVSQSPRYKVTKRGQDVALRCDPISGHVSLYWYRQALGQGPEFLTYFNYEAQQDKSGLPNDRFSAERPEGSISTLTIQRTEQRDSAMYRCASSLLRGPPYEQYFGPGTRLTVT.

The chain couples TRBV30 to TRBJ2-5; possible D gene TRBD2, 5 bases. The end of the DNA is better explained by TRBJ2-7, so the J call may be wrong. The germline CDR1 and CDR2 sequences are GTSNPN and SVGIG (reference sequence). This CDR3 has 11 residues. As DNA, the CDR3 is TGTGCCTGGACGGGAAACTACGAGCAGTACTTC. Its protein product is CAWTGNYEQYF.

The gene calls are TRBV5-4 and TRBJ2-7, with TRBD2 identical over 7 bases. CDR1 SGHNT and CDR2 YYREEE come from the germline V gene (reference sequence). This CDR3 spans 14 amino acids. Trimming cost V 1 base and J 7 bases; bases outside gene matches: 8. CDR3 in amino acids: CASSLWEGGKEQYF. The CDR3, as DNA: TGTGCCAGCAGCTTGTGGGAGGGCGGTAAAGAGCAGTACTTC. Using reference TRBV5-4 and TRBJ2-7 for the parts outside the CDR3, the full variable domain is ETGVTQSPTHLIKTRGQQVTLRCSSQSGHNTVSWYQQALGQGPQFIFQYYREEENGRGNFPPRFSGLQFPNYSSELNVNALELDDSALYLCASSLWEGGKEQYFGPGTRLTVT.

The gene calls are TRBV7-2 and TRBJ1-2; TRBD1 aligns across 11 bases. This CDR3 is 15 amino acids long. Germline-derived CDR1 and CDR2 are SGHTA and FQGNSA. The V segment lost 5 bases and the J segment 5 bases; nucleotides outside the gene matches: 7. CDR3 residues: CASSPGQGAGYGYTF. The CDR3 DNA reads TGTGCCAGCAGCCCAGGACAGGGGGCAGGGTATGGCTACACCTTC.

The gene calls are TRBV10-3 and TRBJ1-5, with 9 bases identical to TRBD1. V was pared by 9 bases and J by 4 bases, with 4 bases of the junction left unmatched. CDR1 ENHRY and CDR2 SYGVKD come from the germline V gene. This CDR3 comprises 13 residues. The chain's CDR3 is CAIRTGDNQPQHF. CDR3 DNA: TGTGCCATAAGGACAGGGGATAATCAGCCCCAGCATTTT.

Comments on this clone: Relative to the germline gene, one junction end is altered; a read error may explain this. The chain joins TRBV28 to TRBJ2-7; 7 nucleotides match TRBD1. The CDR3 spans 14 residues. The V gene's germline CDR1 is MDHEN and CDR2 SYDVKM. CDR3 DNA: TGTGCCAGCAGTTCACTGGACAGGCCCTACGGGCAGTACTTC. Translated, it gives CASSSLDRPYGQYF.

This chain links TRBV5-1 with TRBJ2-7; 8 bases match TRBD1. J was trimmed by 5 bases and V by 3 bases; bases with no gene match: 16. Germline loops: CDR1 SGHRS, CDR2 YFSETQ. There are 17 residues in the CDR3. As DNA, the CDR3 is TGCGCCAGCAGCTGGGGGACAGGCAGGGCCCAGGCCGACGAGCAGTACTTC. It encodes CASSWGTGRAQADEQYF.

The chain joins TRBV7-2 to TRBJ1-5, with TRBD1 as a possible D gene (5 bases). The CDR3 runs to 16 residues. The ends were cut back, 5 bases at V and 6 bases at J, with 20 bases in the middle. The germline CDR1 and CDR2 sequences are SGHTA and FQGNSA. In DNA, the CDR3 is TGTGCCAGCAGCGCTGCGCTTGGGGGAGGATCTCAGCCCCAGCATTTT. Translated, it gives CASSAALGGGSQPQHF.

This clone was counted a single time. V usage is TRBV2 and J usage is TRBJ2-3, with TRBD2 identical over 7 bases. The V and J ends lost 6 bases and 4 bases, in that order; junction bases with no gene match: 1. The CDR3 totals 12 residues. Germline assignment: CDR1 SNHLY and CDR2 FYNNEI. CDR3 coding DNA: TGTGCCAGCAGGACTAGCTCAGATACGCAGTATTTT. Amino acids: CASRTSSDTQYF.